This is a list of T cell receptor beta chains from one sample in a study of CD8+CD57+ T cells in acquired aplastic anemia. TCRdb reprocessed the reads with MiXCR, giving one entry per CDR3 protein. The sample includes some 220,000 distinct CDR3 sequences, roughly 35% seen only once; the top ten take approximately 1.2%. The specimen sequenced was sorted CD4+, CD8+, or CD8+CD57+ T cells (not recorded which) from PBMCs. The receptors here all came from a human donor in good health, serving as a control. CDR3s include the opening cysteine and the closing phenylalanine or tryptophan. Each record gives: clone size, D gene, V gene, J gene, CDR3 DNA, CDR3 protein. The D gene is left open where the match is weak. Rows may omit the clone size; those that give it use once, few, many or a size class.

-	-	TRBV6-5	TRBJ2-3	TGTGCCAGCAGTTACTCCCGAGAGACCGATACGCAGTATTTT	CASSYSRETDTQYF
many	-	TRBV24-1	TRBJ1-2	TGTGCCACCAGTGATTTGTTGGTCTGGGTGGCAGACAAAAGAAACTATGGCTACACCTTC	CATSDLLVWVADKRNYGYTF
-	-	TRBV20-1	TRBJ2-7	TGCAGTGCGGAGGACAGTACGTACGAGCAGTACTTC	CSAEDSTYEQYF
-	-	TRBV6-1	TRBJ1-1	TGTGCCACCGGATTCGGGTTACGGACTGAAGCTTTCTTT	CATGFGLRTEAFF
-	TRBD2	TRBV7-8	TRBJ2-2	TGTGCCAGCAGCTTACTAGCGGGGGGGTCCGGGGAGCTGTTTTTT	CASSLLAGGSGELFF
few	-	TRBV18	TRBJ1-6	TGTGCCAGCTCACCAATCCGGGCGAACTATAATTCACCCCTCCACTTT	CASSPIRANYNSPLHF
-	-	TRBV2	TRBJ2-1	TGTGCCAGCAGTGGGCGACCGGACGGATACAATGAGCAGTTCTTC	CASSGRPDGYNEQFF
many	-	TRBV19	TRBJ1-2	TGTGCCAGTAGGGAGTTGGGACCACCCTATGGCTACACCTTC	CASRELGPPYGYTF
-	TRBD1	TRBV10-3	TRBJ1-1	TGTGGTCCGGGACAGGGGGCGAACACTGAAGCTTTCTTT	CGPGQGANTEAFF
many	-	TRBV15	TRBJ2-4	TGTGCCACCAGCAGAGGTGGACTAGCCAAAAACATTCAGTACTTC	CATSRGGLAKNIQYF
many	TRBD2	TRBV6-1	TRBJ2-7	TGTGCCAGCAGCCCGGGACTAGCGGCCGTCAACTCCTACGAGCAGTACTTC	CASSPGLAAVNSYEQYF
-	TRBD1	TRBV29-1	TRBJ2-7	TGCAGCGTTGGACAGGGGTGGGAGCAGTACTTC	CSVGQGWEQYF
few	-	TRBV12-3/TRBV12-4	TRBJ2-5	TGTGCCAGCAGTTTAAACGTTGGGGGAGGTTTAGAGACCCAGTACTTC	CASSLNVGGGLETQYF
many	TRBD2	TRBV20-1	TRBJ2-2	TGCAGTGCCAAGACTAGCGGTAACACCGGGGAGCTGTTTTTT	CSAKTSGNTGELFF
-	-	TRBV18	TRBJ1-2	TGTGCCAGCAGCCGTCCGAGCCACTTAGAAGGCTACACCTTC	CASSRPSHLEGYTF
many	-	TRBV7-3	TRBJ1-2	TGTGCCACCTCGAAGGGAGTACGGGGATCAGTTGAGTATGGCTACACCTTC	CATSKGVRGSVEYGYTF
-	-	TRBV15	TRBJ1-4	TGTGCCACCAGCAGAGATTTAGGGGAACTGTTTTTT	CATSRDLGELFF
-	-	TRBV2	TRBJ1-1	TGTGCCAGCAGAACAGTGGGGGGGAACACTGAAGCTTTCTTT	CASRTVGGNTEAFF
many	TRBD1	TRBV12-5	TRBJ1-2	TGTGCTAGTGGTCGACAGGGGGTAAATGGCTACACCTTC	CASGRQGVNGYTF
few	TRBD2	TRBV10-2	TRBJ2-1	TGCGCCAGCACTCCGAGACTAGCGGGAGTTGAGCAGTTCTTC	CASTPRLAGVEQFF
-	-	TRBV19	TRBJ1-2	TGTGCCAGTAGTATTTTAGGGAGTGTGGGGATCGGGACTAACTATGGCTACACCTTC	CASSILGSVGIGTNYGYTF
-	-	TRBV12-3/TRBV12-4	TRBJ2-1	TGTGCCAGCAGTCGGGCTTTCGGAGGATACAATGAGCAGTTCTTC	CASSRAFGGYNEQFF
-	-	TRBV29-1	TRBJ1-1	TGCAGCGAAAACGGACCGCTTTACCTGAACACTGAAGCTTTCTTT	CSENGPLYLNTEAFF
many	TRBD1	TRBV7-6	TRBJ1-1	TGTGCCAGCAGCGGGGACAGGAACACTGAAGCTTTCTTT	CASSGDRNTEAFF
medium-sized	-	TRBV25-1	TRBJ1-1	TGTGCCAGCAGCGAATCCGGGACAAGGGTTAAAGCTTTCTTT	CASSESGTRVKAFF
many	-	TRBV10-2	TRBJ1-2	TGCGCCAGCACACGGGGTTTCGGCCACACCTTC	CASTRGFGHTF
-	TRBD1	TRBV10-3	TRBJ1-2	TGTGCCCACGCTGGAGGGGGCGGAGGCTACACCTTC	CAHAGGGGGYTF
-	TRBD2	TRBV5-4	TRBJ2-3	TGTGCCAGCAGCTTGTTAATCTGGTTCGCGGCAAGCGGGGACACAGATACGCAGTATTTT	CASSLLIWFAASGDTDTQYF
-	TRBD1	TRBV20-1	TRBJ1-2	TGCAGTGCTCCCGACAGGGATTTATATGGCTACACCTTC	CSAPDRDLYGYTF
-	-	TRBV11-2	TRBJ2-1	TGTGCCAGCAGCTTAGCTCTACGGGCGCCCCAGGGGCGTATTGGCAATGAGCAGTTCTTC	CASSLALRAPQGRIGNEQFF
-	-	TRBV18	TRBJ1-1	TGTGCCAGCTCACCAGGTCAGGGTGGCTCTGAAGCTTTCTTT	CASSPGQGGSEAFF
many	TRBD1	TRBV7-9	TRBJ1-5	TGTGCCAGCAGCTTAGAGACAGGGGGCGATCAGCCCCAGCATTTT	CASSLETGGDQPQHF
many	-	TRBV30	TRBJ1-2	TGTGCCTGGAGTGGACAGAACTATGGCTACACCTTC	CAWSGQNYGYTF
-	-	TRBV12-3/TRBV12-4	TRBJ2-1	TGTGCCAGCAGTTTAAGCGTCGGGAGCTCCTACAATGAGCAGTTCTTC	CASSLSVGSSYNEQFF
-	-	TRBV11-1	TRBJ1-5	TGTGCCAGCAGCTTAGAGGGGCCCAAGCATAGCAATCAGCCCCAGCATTTT	CASSLEGPKHSNQPQHF
many	TRBD1	TRBV2	TRBJ1-1	TGTGCCAGCACCATGGACAGGAAGAACACTGAAGCTTTCTTT	CASTMDRKNTEAFF
-	TRBD1	TRBV5-1	TRBJ2-7	TGCGCCAGCAGCTTGAGGAGACAGGGGGAGTCCTACGAGCAGTACTTC	CASSLRRQGESYEQYF
many	TRBD1	TRBV5-1	TRBJ1-1	TGCGCCAGCAGACGGAAGACAGGGACGAGCACTGAAGCTTTCTTT	CASRRKTGTSTEAFF
many	TRBD1	TRBV29-1	TRBJ2-7	TGCAGCGTTGGGGGACAGGGGTGGTACGAGCAGTACTTC	CSVGGQGWYEQYF
many	TRBD1	TRBV2	TRBJ1-5	TGTGCCAGCAGGGGCGGGTACGACAGGGAGGACAATCAGCCCCAGCATTTT	CASRGGYDREDNQPQHF
-	-	TRBV6-4	TRBJ1-1	TGTGCCAGCAGTCTACGGGTGAACACTGAAGTTTTCTTT	CASSLRVNTEVFF